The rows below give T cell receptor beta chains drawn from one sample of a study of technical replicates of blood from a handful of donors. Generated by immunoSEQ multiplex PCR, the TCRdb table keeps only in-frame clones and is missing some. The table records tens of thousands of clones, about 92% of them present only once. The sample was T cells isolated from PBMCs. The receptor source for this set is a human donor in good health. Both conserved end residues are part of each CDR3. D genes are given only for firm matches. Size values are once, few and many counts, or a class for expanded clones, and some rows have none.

CDR3 DNA: TGTGCCAGCAGCCCAAAGTCACAGGGCGGGGGTTCCCACGAGCAGTACTTC
CDR3 protein: CASSPKSQGGGSHEQYF
clone size: NA
V gene: TRBV5-4
D gene: NA
J gene: TRBJ2-7

CDR3 DNA: TGTGCCAGCAGCGGTAGCGGGAGACCTTACAATGAGCAGTTCTTC
CDR3 protein: CASSGSGRPYNEQFF
clone size: NA
V gene: TRBV9
D gene: TRBD2
J gene: TRBJ2-1

CDR3 DNA: TGTGCCTGGATCGGGGATGGGGCCAACGTCCTGACTTTC
CDR3 protein: CAWIGDGANVLTF
clone size: NA
V gene: TRBV30
D gene: NA
J gene: TRBJ2-6

CDR3 DNA: TGTGCCAGCCGCGGGGGCGGTGAAGCTTTCTTT
CDR3 protein: CASRGGGEAFF
clone size: once
V gene: TRBV6-5
D gene: NA
J gene: TRBJ1-1

CDR3 DNA: TGTGCCAGCAAAGAGTACAGGGACCGCGAGCAGTACTTC
CDR3 protein: CASKEYRDREQYF
clone size: once
V gene: TRBV28
D gene: NA
J gene: TRBJ2-7

CDR3 DNA: TGCGCCAGCAGCTATACAGGGGATATCAACACTGAAGCTTTCTTT
CDR3 protein: CASSYTGDINTEAFF
clone size: NA
V gene: TRBV4-1
D gene: TRBD1
J gene: TRBJ1-1

CDR3 DNA: TGCGCCAGCAGCTTGGATGGGGGACTTATGAACACTGAAGCTTTCTTT
CDR3 protein: CASSLDGGLMNTEAFF
clone size: NA
V gene: TRBV5-1
D gene: NA
J gene: TRBJ1-1

CDR3 DNA: TGCGCCAGCAGCCGAACAGGGGACCAAGAGACCCAGTACTTC
CDR3 protein: CASSRTGDQETQYF
clone size: NA
V gene: TRBV4-1
D gene: TRBD1
J gene: TRBJ2-5

CDR3 DNA: TGCAGCGTTCCTGGACAGGGGGCTTACGGCTACACCTTC
CDR3 protein: CSVPGQGAYGYTF
clone size: NA
V gene: TRBV29-1
D gene: TRBD1
J gene: TRBJ1-2

CDR3 DNA: TGTGCCAGCAGTTTAAGCAAAAGCTCCTACAATGAGCAGTTCTTC
CDR3 protein: CASSLSKSSYNEQFF
clone size: NA
V gene: TRBV28
D gene: NA
J gene: TRBJ2-1

CDR3 DNA: TGTGCCAGCTGCAAGGAGGAAGCGGCCCAAGAGACCCAGTACTTC
CDR3 protein: CASCKEEAAQETQYF
clone size: once
V gene: TRBV2
D gene: NA
J gene: TRBJ2-5

CDR3 DNA: TGTGCCAGCAGCGAATCAGGGGCATCCTACGAGCAGTACTTC
CDR3 protein: CASSESGASYEQYF
clone size: NA
V gene: TRBV9
D gene: NA
J gene: TRBJ2-7

CDR3 DNA: TGCGCCAGCAGCCAAGAACGGGGAAACTATGGCTACACCTTC
CDR3 protein: CASSQERGNYGYTF
clone size: NA
V gene: TRBV4-1
D gene: NA
J gene: TRBJ1-2

CDR3 DNA: TGTGCCAGCAGGGAAGTGGCAGGTGGCACTGAAGCTTTCTTT
CDR3 protein: CASREVAGGTEAFF
clone size: NA
V gene: TRBV2
D gene: NA
J gene: TRBJ1-1

CDR3 DNA: TGTGCCAGCAGCTTACTTAGAGGGGGAGACCGCGCCTACGAGCAGTACTTC
CDR3 protein: CASSLLRGGDRAYEQYF
clone size: NA
V gene: TRBV7-2
D gene: NA
J gene: TRBJ2-7

CDR3 DNA: TGTGCCAGTAGTATAGTCCAGCGGCAATACAATGAGCAGTTCTTC
CDR3 protein: CASSIVQRQYNEQFF
clone size: NA
V gene: TRBV19
D gene: NA
J gene: TRBJ2-1

CDR3 DNA: TGTGCCAGCAGCGCAGGGACTGGCGGCTACACCTTC
CDR3 protein: CASSAGTGGYTF
clone size: NA
V gene: TRBV7-2
D gene: NA
J gene: TRBJ1-2

CDR3 DNA: TGTGCCAGCAGCGTAGCTATGATAGCGGGAGGTTCCGGGGAGCTGTTTTTT
CDR3 protein: CASSVAMIAGGSGELFF
clone size: NA
V gene: TRBV9
D gene: TRBD2
J gene: TRBJ2-2

CDR3 DNA: TGTGCCAGCTCACCACCGGGGGGGACTGAAGCTTTCTTT
CDR3 protein: CASSPPGGTEAFF
clone size: few
V gene: TRBV18
D gene: NA
J gene: TRBJ1-1

CDR3 DNA: TGTGCCAGCAGCGTAGTGGAGGCCCTGGGCACCGGGGAGCTGTTTTTT
CDR3 protein: CASSVVEALGTGELFF
clone size: NA
V gene: TRBV9
D gene: NA
J gene: TRBJ2-2

CDR3 DNA: TGTGCCGCCACTAACCGGGACAGTGTCACAGATACGCAGTATTTT
CDR3 protein: CAATNRDSVTDTQYF
clone size: NA
V gene: TRBV2
D gene: TRBD1
J gene: TRBJ2-3

CDR3 DNA: TGTGCCTGGAACTCGGGACAGGGATATTCAGATACGCAGTATTTT
CDR3 protein: CAWNSGQGYSDTQYF
clone size: NA
V gene: TRBV30
D gene: TRBD1
J gene: TRBJ2-3